This entry lists 11 T cell receptor beta chains sequenced from one sample in a study of shared clonotypes between healthy human individuals. Assay: immunoSEQ multiplex PCR; the TCRdb copy retains only in-frame clones and omits some. The data hold 950,000 to 1,100,000 clones, with around 75% observed a single time. The sample taken for sequencing was memory CD4+ T cells sorted from blood. Subset noted: CD45RA-negative fraction. All receptors come from a man aged 18 to 30 in good health.

This clone was recorded only once. The rearrangement joins TRBV2 to TRBJ2-5, with 15 positions matching TRBD2. The CDR3 spans 18 residues. From germline, CDR1 is SNHLY and CDR2 FYNNEI. V lost 7 bases to trimming and J lost 2 bases; unmatched junction nucleotides: 11. The CDR3 DNA sequence: TGTGCCAGCACCGGGGGGACTAGCGGGGGGTTCTGGCAAGAGACCCAGTACTTC. It translates to CASTGGTSGGFWQETQYF.

This clone was counted many times. V usage is TRBV19 and J usage is TRBJ1-1, with unresolved D. Trimming removed 2 bases from V and 5 bases from J, with 12 bases in between. Germline CDR1 reads LNHDA; CDR2 reads SQIVND (reference sequence). This CDR3 contains 14 residues. The CDR3 bases are TGTGCCAGTAGTATAATCGGGGTAAAGACTGAAGCTTTCTTT. Translation gives CASSIIGVKTEAFF.

The V gene is TRBV4-2, the J gene TRBJ2-3; 15 bases map to TRBD2. Per the germline V gene, CDR1 is LGHNA and CDR2 is YNFKEQ. Trimming cost V 1 base and J 4 bases; bases outside gene matches: 6. The CDR3 covers 18 residues. CDR3 protein: CASSQVGLAGGHSDTQYF. CDR3 nucleotides: TGTGCCAGCAGCCAAGTAGGACTAGCGGGGGGGCACTCAGATACGCAGTATTTT.

This clone came up a few times. The same CDR3 arises from other DNA sequences in this sample as well. The rearrangement links TRBV2 to TRBJ2-3; tentative D call: TRBD1 (5 bases). V shed 3 bases and J shed 0 bases, with 10 bases lying between them. This CDR3 is 15 amino acids long. Looked up from germline, CDR1 is SNHLY and CDR2 is FYNNEI. CDR3 sequence reads: CASSDRGASTDTQYF. In DNA, the CDR3 is TGTGCCAGCAGTGATAGGGGTGCTAGCACAGATACGCAGTATTTT.

CDR3 loop: CASTGMGSGANVLTF. In DNA, the CDR3 is TGCGCCAGCACCGGCATGGGGAGCGGGGCCAACGTCCTGACTTTC. This chain joins TRBV5-1 and TRBJ2-6; D might be TRBD2 (5 bases). Trimming pared 6 bases from V and 4 bases from J, leaving 14 bases between. The germline CDR1 and CDR2 sequences are SGHRS and YFSETQ. The CDR3 has 15 residues.

The chain is built from TRBV7-9 and TRBJ1-3, with D hard to call. This CDR3 contains 14 residues. The V gene's germline CDR1 is SEHNR and CDR2 FQNEAQ (reference sequence). Trimming pared 4 bases from V and 0 bases from J, leaving 7 bases between. The CDR3 coding sequence is TGTGCCAGCAGCTGGGAACTCTCTGGAAACACCATATATTTT. As protein: CASSWELSGNTIYF.

This CDR3 is CASSLRLDWRSYEQYF. DNA for the CDR3: TGTGCCAGCAGTTTACGCCTCGATTGGAGGTCCTACGAGCAGTACTTC. The chain employs TRBV6-5 and TRBJ2-7; a weak D match, TRBD2 (5 bases). Trimming removed 4 bases from V and 1 base from J, with 17 bases in between. This CDR3 has 16 residues. Germline CDR1 MNHEY, CDR2 SVGAGI.

V and J are TRBV30 and TRBJ2-5, with a weak D call TRBD2 (5 bases). The V gene lost 2 bases and the J gene lost 1 base, with 8 bases spanning the gap. The germline CDR1 and CDR2 sequences are GTSNPN and SVGIG (reference sequence). The CDR3 covers 13 residues. The CDR3 DNA reads as TGTGCCTGGAGTCGGGCGGGCCAAGAGACCCAGTACTTC. Its translation: CAWSRAGQETQYF.

The chain has TRBV5-6 and TRBJ2-3, with no clear D. Deletions cut 1 base from V and 4 bases from J, with 7 bases between. Germline lookup yields CDR1 SGHDT and CDR2 YYEEEE. There are 13 residues in the CDR3. In nucleotides, the CDR3 is TGTGCCAGCAGCTTGCAGGTTCCAGATACGCAGTATTTT. Translation gives CASSLQVPDTQYF.

The table lists this clone with many counts. The chain has TRBV7-6 and TRBJ1-1; D remains ambiguous. Germline CDR1 SGHVS, CDR2 FNYEAQ. V was trimmed by 0 bases and J by 3 bases, leaving 5 bases between them. The CDR3 has 13 amino acids. The CDR3 region has the DNA TGTGCCAGCAGCTTAGCGGGGTACACTGAAGCTTTCTTT. Residues: CASSLAGYTEAFF.

The CDR3 DNA follows: TGTGCCAGCAGCTTAGTGGAGACAGATACGCAGTATTTT. Amino acid sequence: CASSLVETDTQYF. V and J are TRBV7-6 and TRBJ2-3; D ambiguous. The germline V and J ends were trimmed by 1 base and 3 bases, with 5 bases remaining between them. The V gene's germline CDR1 is SGHVS and CDR2 FNYEAQ. The CDR3 covers 13 residues.